The present T cell receptor beta chain was sequenced within a study of PD-1 blockade in classical Hodgkin lymphoma (dated by TCRdb to 2019 to 2021). Looking at the study overall: Nivolumab dosing was 3 mg/kg intravenously every 2 weeks, continuing until either disease progression or unacceptable toxicity. The study used CyTOF and TCR beta sequencing to define a peripheral blood immune signature of response to PD-1 blockade in classical Hodgkin lymphoma. The paper's findings and limits, for the study overall: Newly diagnosed patients were reported to have lower baseline TCR diversity than healthy donors, and relapsed/refractory patients were reported to have lower baseline TCR diversity still. Diversity was lower in patients who began nivolumab less than 1 year after ASCT, so these patients were left out of later analyses to avoid confounding by immune reconstitution. The study covered only a single clinical trial cohort, and the causes of the repertoire differences, possibly disease activity or prior therapy, were still not defined. Baseline diversity similar to that of newly diagnosed patients was observed in trial patients achieving complete response, whereas significantly lower diversity was observed in partial responders and progressors. A significant rise by C4D1 was seen in CD4+ but not CD8+ TCR diversity (p=0.0027 vs p=0.16), with the rise being most apparent in complete responders (p=0.02).

On this clone itself: What this receptor recognizes is not known. There are no base qualities to consult, and no much larger clone falls within one base.

The time point label on this specimen signifies: cycle 4 day 1 (C4D1), after more than 5 weeks of nivolumab. Every trial patient had relapsed after autologous stem cell transplantation, and cohorts A, B and C differed in prior brentuximab vedotin exposure. The trial cohort was composed of approximately 56 patients with relapsed/refractory classical Hodgkin lymphoma, for whom complete response, partial response or progressive disease was recorded as best overall response. Single-agent nivolumab was administered to trial patients in the multi-cohort phase II CheckMate 205 trial. An independent review committee assessed best overall response by applying the 2007 International Working Group response criteria. Trial PBMCs were collected just before the start of nivolumab (C1D1) and during therapy at cycle 2 day 1 and cycle 4 day 1. Peripheral blood was collected in 8 mL Vacutainer Cell Preparation Tubes, from which PBMCs were isolated by centrifugation and then cryopreserved.

Genomic DNA was extracted with the Qiagen DNeasy kit from unsorted PBMCs and from negatively selected CD4+ and CD8+ fractions. TCR beta CDR3 regions were subjected to amplification by immunoSEQ multiplex PCR with primers that anneal to V and J segments. Amplification bias was minimized using a synthetic immune receptor repertoire, and residual bias was removed computationally after sequencing. Under the source paper's analysis protocol: Custom Python scripts were used to quantify repertoire diversity as the Shannon entropy index. Unsorted, CD4+ and CD8+ repertoires were analyzed separately, except for combined analyses in which CD4+ and CD8+ sequences were merged in silico. A clone was considered expanded if an increase in frequency of at least 2-fold after treatment relative to C1D1 was found, and a pseudocount of 0.5 was applied to clones undetected at baseline. Clones with 0 or 1 copy at C1D1 were defined as singleton clones, while clones with 2 or more copies were defined as non-singleton clones. Clones expanded in unsorted samples were assigned a CD4+, CD8+ or unknown annotation through matching of protein sequences in sorted samples from the same patient. Diversity changes from C1D1 to C4D1 were tested in paired samples using Wilcoxon tests. TCRdb obtained this table from immuneACCESS and retained in-frame rearrangements with V and J assigned. These tables miss some clones; where compared with another copy, unresolved V genes account for less than half of the shortfall, and the remainder is unexplained. V and J calls plus clone size are reproduced from that table; the DNA served to infer D and trimming. This sample holds about 60,000 clones; 91% were observed only once. The ten biggest clones cover under 13% of the sample.

V sheds 0 bases and J sheds 4 bases, leaving 29 bases between their ends. The CDR3 holds 20 amino acids from the cysteine to the phenylalanine. Only CDR3 DNA remains: 60 bases, in frame from the first base. The germline V gene (reference sequence) supplies CDR1 GTSNPN and CDR2 SVGIG. Sequencing was performed on peripheral blood mononuclear cells (PBMCs), taken before the fourth cycle of nivolumab. The TCR comes from a human donor with classical Hodgkin lymphoma. This chain is built from TRBV30 and TRBJ2-3; TRBD2 is a possible D gene, resting on 7 matching bases. The nucleotide sequence reads as follows: TGTGCCTGGAGTGTAGGAGGGGGGGATTTTCGGGCGTTACACCCAGATACGCAGTATTTT. It is translated as CAWSVGGGDFRALHPDTQYF.